One and the same sample provided the 4 T cell receptor beta chains below, sequenced in a study of control samples from healthy donors and cancer patients. Generated by immunoSEQ multiplex PCR, the TCRdb table keeps only in-frame clones and is missing some. In the table there are about 120,000 clones, approximately 90% of which are singletons. Input material: blood. The receptors come from a man between 35 and 55 years old in good health.

The genes are TRBV27 and TRBJ1-2; perhaps TRBD1 as D (5 bases). This CDR3 has 15 residues. V was cut by 3 bases and J by 0 bases, with 11 bases left in between. CDR1 and CDR2 from the germline V gene are MNHEY and SMNVEV (reference sequence). CDR3 protein: CASSFGGLTNYGYTF. The CDR3 bases are TGTGCCAGCAGTTTCGGGGGTCTCACTAACTATGGCTACACCTTC.

The gene calls are TRBV27 and TRBJ2-2; no clear D. CDR3 length: 13 residues. Germline V gene sequence: CDR1 MNHEY, CDR2 SMNVEV (reference sequence). V was shortened by 4 bases and J by 7 bases, with 10 bases between the two germline ends. The CDR3 region is CASSWRWGGELFF. CDR3 coding DNA: TGTGCCAGCAGTTGGCGGTGGGGCGGGGAGCTGTTTTTT.

The chain is built from TRBV3-1 (or the pseudogene TRBV3-2) and TRBJ1-5, with unresolved D. From germline, CDR1 is LGHDT and CDR2 YNNKEL (reference sequence). This CDR3 has 16 amino acids. Trimming took off 4 bases at V and 2 bases at J, with 15 bases between the two ends. The chain's CDR3 is CASSPLPPGRNQPQHF. CDR3 nucleotides: TGTGCCAGCAGCCCTCTCCCCCCTGGGCGCAATCAGCCCCAGCATTTT.

A single count supports this clone. In DNA, the CDR3 is TGTGCCAGCAGCGCCAGGGGGCGCAACTATGGCTACACCTTC. It specifies CASSARGRNYGYTF. The rearrangement links TRBV7-8 to TRBJ1-2; 8 positions agree with TRBD1. Germline V gene lookup returns CDR1 SGHVS and CDR2 FQNEAQ. The CDR3 extends over 14 amino acids. Germline trimming cut 5 bases from V and 2 bases from J; bases unmatched to any gene: 4.